This is a list of T cell receptor beta chains from one sample in a study of blood T cell repertoires in COVID-19. Method: immunoSEQ multiplex PCR; TCRdb's copy keeps in-frame clones and lacks some. The sample includes 250,000 to 300,000 clones, 86% of them seen just once. Specimen: peripheral blood. These receptors originate from a young man with active or convalescent COVID-19. CDR3s include the opening cysteine and the closing phenylalanine or tryptophan. A D gene is named only where the DNA matches it firmly. Some rows have no size entry. The others give once, few or many, or a class for an expanded clone.

clone_size: .; d_call: TRBD2; v_call: TRBV30; j_call: TRBJ2-7; cdr3_nt: TGTGCCTGGAGTGTGGGACTAGCGGGGGTTAACGAGCAGTACTTC; cdr3_aa: CAWSVGLAGVNEQYF
clone_size: few; d_call: TRBD2; v_call: TRBV19; j_call: TRBJ2-5; cdr3_nt: TGTGCCAGTAGTCCGGGACTAGCGGGGGAGTGGGAGACCCAGTACTTC; cdr3_aa: CASSPGLAGEWETQYF
clone_size: .; d_call: .; v_call: TRBV6-1; j_call: TRBJ2-5; cdr3_nt: TGTGCCAGCAGTGATCGAGCTGGTGAGACCCAGTACTTC; cdr3_aa: CASSDRAGETQYF
clone_size: few; d_call: .; v_call: TRBV19; j_call: TRBJ1-6; cdr3_nt: TGTGCCAGTACCACTATACGCAATGGGTCACCCCTCCACTTT; cdr3_aa: CASTTIRNGSPLHF
clone_size: .; d_call: .; v_call: TRBV25-1; j_call: TRBJ1-4; cdr3_nt: TGTGCCAGCAGACGCTCAGGGGCAACTAATGAAAAACTGTTTTTT; cdr3_aa: CASRRSGATNEKLFF
clone_size: .; d_call: .; v_call: TRBV12-5; j_call: TRBJ2-7; cdr3_nt: TGTGCTAGTGCCCAGAGGGCTTCCTACGAGCAGTACTTC; cdr3_aa: CASAQRASYEQYF
clone_size: .; d_call: .; v_call: TRBV2; j_call: TRBJ1-5; cdr3_nt: TGTGCCAGCGGGACTCGCCGGGCTGATCAGCCCCAGCATTTT; cdr3_aa: CASGTRRADQPQHF
clone_size: .; d_call: .; v_call: TRBV3-1/TRBV3-2; j_call: TRBJ1-5; cdr3_nt: TGTGCCAGCAGCCCAGGACAGCCTTACAATCAGCCCCAGCATTTT; cdr3_aa: CASSPGQPYNQPQHF
clone_size: .; d_call: .; v_call: TRBV28; j_call: TRBJ2-1; cdr3_nt: TGTGCCAGCAGTTTAGGTGATTGGACTTCCCTCGGGCATGAGCAGTTCTTC; cdr3_aa: CASSLGDWTSLGHEQFF
clone_size: .; d_call: TRBD2; v_call: TRBV7-3; j_call: TRBJ2-7; cdr3_nt: TGTGCCAGCAGGATGACTAGCGGGGGCCCTTCGGACTACGAGCAGTACTTC; cdr3_aa: CASRMTSGGPSDYEQYF
clone_size: .; d_call: .; v_call: TRBV29-1; j_call: TRBJ2-1; cdr3_nt: TGCAGCGTCCGGACAGCCGGCGGTGAGCAGTTCTTC; cdr3_aa: CSVRTAGGEQFF
clone_size: .; d_call: TRBD1; v_call: TRBV7-9; j_call: TRBJ1-2; cdr3_nt: TGTGCCAGCAGCCCGGAGCCGGGACAGCTTTCTGGCTACACCTTC; cdr3_aa: CASSPEPGQLSGYTF
clone_size: .; d_call: .; v_call: TRBV19; j_call: TRBJ1-6; cdr3_nt: TGTGCCAGTAGTATACGGGACACTAATTCACCCCTCCACTTT; cdr3_aa: CASSIRDTNSPLHF
clone_size: .; d_call: TRBD2; v_call: TRBV11-3; j_call: TRBJ2-1; cdr3_nt: TGTGCCAGCAGCTTATTTAGCGGGGTGGATGAGCAGTTCTTC; cdr3_aa: CASSLFSGVDEQFF
clone_size: .; d_call: .; v_call: TRBV3-1/TRBV3-2; j_call: TRBJ2-7; cdr3_nt: TGTGCCAGCAGCCAAGGGCCTAGGGAGCAGTACTTC; cdr3_aa: CASSQGPREQYF
clone_size: .; d_call: .; v_call: TRBV29-1; j_call: TRBJ1-2; cdr3_nt: TGCAGCGTTATCCATGGCGGCTACACCTTC; cdr3_aa: CSVIHGGYTF
clone_size: .; d_call: .; v_call: TRBV28; j_call: TRBJ1-6; cdr3_nt: TGTGCCAGCAGTTTCAGGGGATCACCCCTCCACTTT; cdr3_aa: CASSFRGSPLHF
clone_size: .; d_call: .; v_call: TRBV11-3; j_call: TRBJ2-3; cdr3_nt: TGTGCCAGCAGCTTATCTCCAGGGATTAGCACAGATACGCAGTATTTT; cdr3_aa: CASSLSPGISTDTQYF
clone_size: .; d_call: TRBD1; v_call: TRBV30; j_call: TRBJ1-1; cdr3_nt: TGTGCTTACAGGGGAACACTCACTGAAGCTTTCTTT; cdr3_aa: CAYRGTLTEAFF
clone_size: .; d_call: .; v_call: TRBV5-1; j_call: TRBJ2-7; cdr3_nt: TGCGCCAGCAGCTTTTCACAGGGTTACGAGCAGTACTTC; cdr3_aa: CASSFSQGYEQYF
clone_size: .; d_call: TRBD2; v_call: TRBV7-3; j_call: TRBJ2-2; cdr3_nt: TGTGCCAGCAGCAAAAACGGACTAGCGGGGGCTGCGGGGGAGCTGTTTTTT; cdr3_aa: CASSKNGLAGAAGELFF
clone_size: .; d_call: TRBD1; v_call: TRBV19; j_call: TRBJ1-5; cdr3_nt: TGTGCCAGTACCAGGGGGTATAGCAATCAGCCCCAGCATTTT; cdr3_aa: CASTRGYSNQPQHF
clone_size: .; d_call: .; v_call: TRBV5-4; j_call: TRBJ2-1; cdr3_nt: TGTGCCAGCAGCCCCACGGGTTCGGCGGGCTCCTACAATGAGCAGTTCTTC; cdr3_aa: CASSPTGSAGSYNEQFF
clone_size: .; d_call: .; v_call: TRBV30; j_call: TRBJ2-3; cdr3_nt: TGTGCCTGGGGCGGTAGCACAGATACGCAGTATTTT; cdr3_aa: CAWGGSTDTQYF
clone_size: .; d_call: .; v_call: TRBV28; j_call: TRBJ1-1; cdr3_nt: TGTGCCAGCACCTCGGGTAACACTGAAGCTTTCTTT; cdr3_aa: CASTSGNTEAFF
clone_size: .; d_call: TRBD2; v_call: TRBV9; j_call: TRBJ2-1; cdr3_nt: TGTGCCAGCAGCCCCCGGGAGCGGGGTGAGCAGTTCTTC; cdr3_aa: CASSPRERGEQFF
clone_size: .; d_call: .; v_call: TRBV5-1; j_call: TRBJ2-1; cdr3_nt: TGCGCCAGCAGCTTCCCGCGGACCCAGGGGTCCTACAATGAGCAGTTCTTC; cdr3_aa: CASSFPRTQGSYNEQFF
clone_size: .; d_call: .; v_call: TRBV9; j_call: TRBJ2-2; cdr3_nt: TGTGCCAGCAGCTCAGGGCCAGCGAACACCGGGGAGCTGTTTTTT; cdr3_aa: CASSSGPANTGELFF
clone_size: .; d_call: .; v_call: TRBV5-1; j_call: TRBJ2-6; cdr3_nt: TGCGCCAGCAGCTTGTCACCTCGGGAAGGCTCTGGGGCCAACGTCCTGACTTTC; cdr3_aa: CASSLSPREGSGANVLTF
clone_size: few; d_call: TRBD2; v_call: TRBV14; j_call: TRBJ2-5; cdr3_nt: TGTGCCAGCAGTCTGCGGACTAGCGGGCCTCAAGAGACCCAGTACTTC; cdr3_aa: CASSLRTSGPQETQYF
clone_size: .; d_call: TRBD1; v_call: TRBV28; j_call: TRBJ1-1; cdr3_nt: TGTGCCAGCAGCGAGCCACAGGGGGGGAACACTGAAGCTTTCTTT; cdr3_aa: CASSEPQGGNTEAFF
clone_size: few; d_call: .; v_call: TRBV2; j_call: TRBJ2-7; cdr3_nt: TGTGCCAGCAGTTCAGCAGGGCTGAACTACGAGCAGTACTTC; cdr3_aa: CASSSAGLNYEQYF
clone_size: once; d_call: .; v_call: TRBV29-1; j_call: TRBJ2-5; cdr3_nt: TGCAGCGTTCTAGACCCCGGGGAGACCCAGTACTTC; cdr3_aa: CSVLDPGETQYF
clone_size: .; d_call: .; v_call: TRBV10-3; j_call: TRBJ1-5; cdr3_nt: TGTGCCATCAGTGAGGCGGGTCTTAATCAGCCCCAGCATTTT; cdr3_aa: CAISEAGLNQPQHF
clone_size: .; d_call: .; v_call: TRBV18; j_call: TRBJ1-4; cdr3_nt: TGTGCCAGCTCACCACCGGGACTCGGCGGTGAAAAACTGTTTTTT; cdr3_aa: CASSPPGLGGEKLFF